Below, 21 T cell receptor beta chains from the same sample are listed, as sequenced in a study of breast tumors, draining lymph nodes, adjacent tissues. Each CDR3 protein is one row after TCRdb ran MiXCR on the multiplex PCR reads. The data hold roughly 130,000 distinct CDR3 sequences, with less than 20% observed a single time. Samples came from axillary lymph nodes draining the breast cancer. The sequenced material came from axillary lymph node tissue. The source of these receptors is a female donor with breast cancer. Some clones in this sample may be carry-over from other donors' samples.

This clonotype was detected only once. This may arise from a read error, as a much more abundant clone is one base away. The CDR3 end shows no conserved phenylalanine or tryptophan, and so a read error is likely. The V call is TRBV11-3, the J call TRBJ2-5; 14 bases fit TRBD2. This CDR3 contains 15 residues. The germline gives CDR1 SGHNT, CDR2 YENEEA. After removal of 5 bases from V and 4 bases from J, the junction contained 3 bases not matched to a gene. CDR3 in amino acids: CASSPGTSGRETQYS. The CDR3 DNA reads as TGTGCCAGCAGCCCAGGGACTAGCGGGAGAGAGACCCAGTACTCC.

The chain employs TRBV5-6 and TRBJ2-4; 14 bases agree with TRBD2. The CDR3 covers 18 residues. With V trimmed by 5 bases and J by 0 bases, 7 bases remained unmatched. The V gene's germline CDR1 is SGHDT and CDR2 YYEEEE. This chain's CDR3 is CASRPGLAGDLAKNIQYF. As DNA, the CDR3 is TGTGCCAGCAGACCGGGACTAGCGGGAGACCTAGCCAAAAACATTCAGTACTTC. Full variable domain (rest looked up from reference TRBV5-6 and TRBJ2-4): DAGVTQSPTHLIKTRGQQVTLRCSPKSGHDTVSWYQQALGQGPQFIFQYYEEEERQRGNFPDRFSGHQFPNYSSELNVNALLLGDSALYLCASRPGLAGDLAKNIQYFGAGTRLSVL.

This clonotype was recorded many times. The chain is built from TRBV7-2 and TRBJ2-5, with TRBD1 as a possible D gene (6 bases). The CDR3 extends over 15 amino acids. Looked up from germline, CDR1 is SGHTA and CDR2 is FQGNSA. The V end lost 1 base, the J end lost 4 bases, and 13 bases lay between the germline ends. In nucleotides, the CDR3 is TGTGCCAGCAGCTTAGTCCCCCTGGGGGCAGAGACCCAGTACTTC. Residues: CASSLVPLGAETQYF.

V and J are TRBV7-9 and TRBJ2-7; no firm D call. This CDR3 has 15 residues. Germline V gives CDR1 SEHNR, CDR2 FQNEAQ (reference sequence). V shed 9 bases and J shed 2 bases, with 20 bases lying between them. The DNA for the CDR3 is TGTGCCAGGACCCTCCCGGGCGGCAGGCCCTACGAGCAGTACTTC. Translating it yields CARTLPGGRPYEQYF. The whole variable domain, filled in from reference TRBV7-9 and TRBJ2-7, reads DTGVSQNPRHKITKRGQNVTFRCDPISEHNRLYWYRQTLGQGPEFLTYFQNEAQLEKSRLLSDRFSAERPKGSFSTLEIQRTEQGDSAMYLCARTLPGGRPYEQYFGPGTRLTVT.

This clonotype was detected ten times or more. The rearrangement uses TRBV20-1 and TRBJ2-7, with 8 bases matching TRBD1. The CDR3 totals 14 residues. Per germline, CDR1 DFQATT and CDR2 SNEGSKA (reference sequence). With V trimmed by 6 bases and J by 9 bases, 16 bases remained unmatched. The CDR3 DNA follows: TGCAGTGCCCTTCTGGACAGGGCAGTGGCGAGGCAGTACTTC. The encoded protein is CSALLDRAVARQYF.

This clonotype was seen ten or more times. The chain carries TRBV18 and TRBJ1-2; 7 bases align to TRBD1. CDR3 length: 13 residues. Germline loops: CDR1 KGHSH, CDR2 LQKENI. After removal of 5 bases from V and 3 bases from J, the junction contained 3 bases not matched to a gene. The CDR3 coding sequence is TGTGCCAGCTCAGCTCAGGGGGACTATGGCTACACCTTC. It codes for CASSAQGDYGYTF.

This clonotype came up many times. The CDR3, as DNA: TGCGCCAGCAGCACCCGGGACGCCGGCTGGAATTCACCCCTCCACTTT. Protein product: CASSTRDAGWNSPLHF. The J gene is TRBJ1-6, the V gene TRBV5-1; maybe TRBD1 (5 bases). Between the trimmed V and J ends, which lost 4 bases and 7 bases, there was a span of 18 bases. Germline V gene data show CDR1 as SGHRS and CDR2 as YFSETQ. The CDR3 is 16 amino acids.

This clonotype was found many times. V and J are TRBV18 and TRBJ1-2; no clear D gene. This CDR3 spans 13 amino acids. Germline lookup yields CDR1 KGHSH and CDR2 LQKENI. V lost 1 base to trimming and J lost 6 bases, with 9 bases between them. For the CDR3, the DNA is TGTGCCAGCTCACCACGAACAAGGGATGGCTACACCTTC. Translating gives CASSPRTRDGYTF.

This clonotype was detected only a few times. The rearrangement joins TRBV6-5 to TRBJ2-3, with 9 bases matching TRBD2. J gave up 3 bases and V 0 bases, and 10 bases lay outside the gene matches. CDR1 and CDR2 from the germline V gene are MNHEY and SVGAGI. The CDR3 consists of 18 residues. CDR3 amino acids: CASSYSPPGGRGTDTQYF. CDR3 in DNA: TGTGCCAGCAGTTACTCACCTCCCGGCGGGAGGGGGACAGATACGCAGTATTTT.

The genes are TRBV28 and TRBJ2-6; the D is unclear. The germline V and J ends were trimmed by 5 bases and 4 bases, with 12 bases remaining between them. CDR1 and CDR2 from the germline V gene are MDHEN and SYDVKM. This CDR3 spans 15 amino acids. CDR3: CASSLQLPGANVLTF. The CDR3 region has the DNA TGTGCCAGCAGTCTACAACTCCCCGGGGCCAACGTCCTGACTTTC.

About this clonotype: A much larger clone sits a single nucleotide away, making a read error possible. This rearrangement joins TRBV6-5 to TRBJ1-5; D unclear. Germline V gene data show CDR1 as MNHEY and CDR2 as SVGAGI. The CDR3 is 15 residues long. V lost 5 bases and J 0 bases, leaving 11 bases between the germline ends. The CDR3 nucleotides read TGTGCCAGCAGTCAGAGGCCGACTAGCAATCAGCCCCAGCATTTT. The encoded protein is CASSQRPTSNQPQHF.

In its sample, this clonotype was seen once. Given a much more abundant clone one base away, this may be a read error. V usage is TRBV9 and J usage is TRBJ2-3; no reliable D call. This CDR3 is built from 12 residues. V lost 0 bases, J lost 4 bases, and 3 bases lay in between. CDR1 is SGDLS, CDR2 YYNGEE, per germline. The CDR3 nucleotides are TGTGCCAGCAGCGTAGCCCCAGATACGCAGTATTTT. Residues: CASSVAPDTQYF.

V and J are TRBV4-1 and TRBJ1-3, with D possibly TRBD1 on 5 matching bases. CDR1 MGHRA and CDR2 YSYEKL come from the germline V gene. The CDR3 loop spans 16 amino acids. V shed 0 bases and J shed 1 base, with 10 bases lying between them. CDR3 protein: CASSQDATASGNTIYF. CDR3 in DNA: TGCGCCAGCAGCCAAGACGCGACAGCTTCTGGAAACACCATATATTTT.

This clonotype was seen repeatedly, ten times or more. V and J are TRBV6-1 and TRBJ2-3, with D unclear. Germline V gene sequence: CDR1 MNHNS, CDR2 SASEGT. Trimming left V 0 bases short and J 3 bases short, with 4 bases between. This CDR3 comprises 13 residues. The CDR3 is CASSEARTDTQYF. DNA for the CDR3: TGTGCCAGCAGTGAAGCGAGGACAGATACGCAGTATTTT.

There are a few counts of this clonotype. A much bigger clone sits one base away, suggesting this may be a read error. V is TRBV2 and J is TRBJ2-5; TRBD2 matches at 9 bases. With 7 bases clipped from V and 7 bases from J, the junction kept 13 bases outside the gene matches. This CDR3 region has 15 residues. The germline gives CDR1 SNHLY, CDR2 FYNNEI. The CDR3 region has the DNA TGTGCCAGCAACCGGGCTAGCGGGGAGGGAGGGACCCAGTACTTC. Its protein is CASNRASGEGGTQYF.

This clonotype has a single count. One base away lies a much larger clone, so this may be a sequencing read error. The chain couples TRBV30 to TRBJ2-7, with 8 bases matching TRBD2. Germline values: CDR1 GTSNPN, CDR2 SVGIG (reference sequence). The junction had 8 bases not matched to a gene; V was cut back by 1 base and J by 0 bases. The length of the CDR3 is 16 residues. The CDR3 here is CAWSGTSKPSSYEQYF. In nucleotides, the CDR3 is TGTGCCTGGAGTGGGACTAGCAAACCTAGCTCCTACGAGCAGTACTTC.

This clonotype was counted ten times or more. The gene calls are TRBV19 and TRBJ1-5, with D unclear. Trimming pared 3 bases from V and 7 bases from J, leaving 10 bases between. CDR3 length: 13 residues. The V gene's germline CDR1 is LNHDA and CDR2 SQIVND (reference sequence). CDR3 residues: CASSMRADQPQHF. CDR3 nucleotides: TGTGCCAGTAGTATGAGGGCAGACCAGCCCCAGCATTTT.

This clonotype occurred many times. J is TRBJ2-1 and V is TRBV6-5, with TRBD1 as a possible D gene (5 bases). Germline assignment: CDR1 MNHEY and CDR2 SVGAGI. This CDR3 has 16 amino acids. The ends were cut back, 0 bases at V and 5 bases at J, with 14 bases in the middle. CDR3 region: CASSYSMAGQNNEQFF. The CDR3 nucleotides read TGTGCCAGCAGTTACTCGATGGCCGGACAAAACAATGAGCAGTTCTTC.

This clonotype was observed at least ten times. The J gene is TRBJ2-1, the V gene TRBV6-1; 10 bases agree with TRBD1. Germline CDR1 is MNHNS and CDR2 is SASEGT. V lost 4 bases and J lost 7; bases outside the gene matches: 7. There are 15 residues in the CDR3. The chain's CDR3 is CASSGRDRGMNEQFF. As DNA, the CDR3 is TGTGCCAGCAGTGGTCGGGACAGGGGTATGAATGAGCAGTTCTTC.

This clonotype was counted many times. V gene TRBV12-3 or TRBV12-4 combines with J gene TRBJ1-3, with no clear D. Deletions cut 3 bases from V and 7 bases from J, with 7 bases between. The CDR3 spans 12 residues. CDR3 residues: CASSFVRNTIYF. The CDR3 DNA sequence: TGTGCCAGCAGTTTCGTCCGGAACACCATATATTTT.

This clonotype was seen repeatedly, ten times or more. The chain recombines TRBV2 with TRBJ1-6; D gene ambiguous. There are 16 residues in the CDR3. V was pared by 5 bases and J by 0 bases, with 11 bases between. Germline V CDR1 and CDR2: SNHLY, FYNNEI. The CDR3 here is CASSRTASSYNSPLHF. In nucleotides, the CDR3 is TGTGCCAGCAGTCGGACGGCGAGCTCCTATAATTCACCCCTCCACTTT.